This TCR beta chain originates from a study of metastatic and nonmetastatic thyroid tumors. Study background: Repertoires from blood and tumor or nodule tissue of malignant and benign thyroid patients were compared. Whole-study results and caveats: Across blood and tumor, TCR beta diversity in malignant thyroid tumors was reportedly significantly higher than in benign nodules.

V lost 4 bases, J lost 8 bases, and 11 bases lay in between. This CDR3 contains 12 residues. Germline CDR1 reads MNHEY; CDR2 reads SVGEGT. As concerns this clone: What it recognizes is unknown.

Until they underwent thyroid surgery, no patient had received any treatment. Original processing notes: The authors used CDR3 differences across clinicopathological groups to build a distant-metastasis classifier for papillary thyroid cancer. TCRdb re-called clones via MiXCR from the PCR reads. TCRdb assigned the V and J calls; the authors' analysis was not used. There are roughly 20,000 clones in the sample; under 25% occur only once, and around 8.1% lies in the top ten. The TCR sequence derives from a female donor with papillary thyroid cancer or a benign thyroid nodule (not recorded which). Some clones in this sample may be carry-over from other donors' samples. The sequenced sample was adjacent normal tissue. The chain employs TRBV6-2 or TRBV6-3 and TRBJ1-1; D remains ambiguous. This CDR3 reads CASSSPGPEAFF. CDR3 coding DNA: TGTGCCAGCAGTTCCCCGGGCCCGGAAGCTTTCTTT.